This T cell receptor beta chain was identified in a study of beta chain features in type 1 diabetes. About the research overall: There was similarity between patients and healthy donors in age, gender and cell yields.

Reverse transcribing all isolated RNA meant expressed TCRB transcripts were sequenced. Method: immunoSEQ multiplex PCR; TCRdb's copy keeps in-frame clones and lacks some. The sample gives 25,000 to 30,000 clones, almost 65% of which show up once; around 2.5% is in the top ten. Germline-derived CDR1 and CDR2 are MNHNY and SVGAGI (reference sequence). The J segment lost 14 bases and the V segment lost 2 bases, leaving 12 bases of the junction unmatched. The CDR3 contains 15 residues. In its sample, this clone was seen a few times. Its specificity is unknown. Every sorted population was more than 95% pure. Broader study findings: Sequencing the cDNA could make cells with high TCR expression show up more than they should. In type 1 diabetes patients, VDJ junctions had fewer insertions; deletions at these junctions were more frequent. When Type 1 diabetes patients were examined, their TCRB CDR3s proved moderately but significantly shorter in all four CD4+ subsets.

The sequencing sample was made of Tregs from blood. V gene TRBV6-6 combines with J gene TRBJ2-1; 10 nucleotides agree with TRBD2. The clonotype was recovered from a woman aged 25 to 39 with type 1 diabetes. The DNA of the CDR3 is TGTGCCAGCAGTTACCCTGGACTAGCGGAAACCGGGAAGTTCTTC. Encoded protein: CASSYPGLAETGKFF.